This T cell receptor (beta chain) was sequenced during a study of blood T cell repertoires in COVID-19. Enrolled through a virtual design, the participants were between about 18 and 100 years of age and came from 24 US areas. Cohort assignment relied on participant-reported clinical history. Two negative PCRs, clearance, or symptom resolution characterized the recovered Cohort 3 donors. Authors' analysis steps: Estimation of nucleated cell counts relied on the amplification of reference gene primers. The table came from immunoSEQ multiplex PCR; TCRdb's copy has only in-frame clones and leaves some out. That table is the source of V, J and clone size, and D and trimming were worked out from the DNA. The data contain more than 200,000 clones, around 80% of them singletons. The sequenced sample was PBMCs or T cells enriched from blood (not recorded which). This TCR came from a man aged 55 to 70 who had recovered from COVID-19.

Here the CDR3 reads CASGAGQTAGTDTQYF. The CDR3 nucleotides read TGTGCTAGTGGCGCCGGACAGACAGCAGGGACAGATACGCAGTATTTT. The chain uses TRBV12-5 and TRBJ2-3; D may be TRBD1 (6 bases). The ends were cut back, 6 bases at V and 3 bases at J, with 19 bases in the middle. The germline CDR1 and CDR2 sequences are LGHNT and FRNRAP. This CDR3 is built from 16 residues.